The 32 T cell receptor beta chains presented below share a single source sample, sequenced in a study of blood T cell repertoires in COVID-19. The repertoire was sequenced with immunoSEQ multiplex PCR; TCRdb's copy has only in-frame clones and lacks some. The sample includes roughly 72,000 clones, about four fifths seen only once; the top ten take less than 5.5%. The sample consisted of peripheral blood. The receptor source for this set is a woman older than 75 with active or convalescent COVID-19.

This clone has only a few counts. The chain couples TRBV19 to TRBJ1-4; TRBD1 agrees at 8 bases. Trimming took 6 bases from V and 12 from J; bases not matched to a gene: 15. The CDR3 totals 15 residues. CDR1 and CDR2 from the germline V gene are LNHDA and SQIVND (reference sequence). The CDR3 protein is CASSPRPGGPRELFF. The DNA of the CDR3 is TGTGCCAGTAGCCCCAGGCCAGGGGGCCCCCGGGAACTGTTTTTT.

There are a few counts of this clone. This chain connects TRBV19 to TRBJ2-2, with a tentative D call TRBD2 (5 bases). Trimming took 4 bases from V and 3 from J, leaving 15 bases between them. This CDR3 contains 16 residues. In germline, CDR1 is LNHDA, CDR2 SQIVND (reference sequence). This chain's CDR3 is CASSNLLVAYTGELFF. CDR3 coding DNA: TGTGCCAGTAGTAACCTCCTCGTAGCGTACACCGGGGAGCTGTTTTTT.

The chain is built from TRBV27 and TRBJ2-7; TRBD1 aligns across 9 bases. The CDR3 totals 13 residues. The V gene end was trimmed by 3 bases and the J gene end by 12 bases; junction bases not matched to a gene: 9. CDR1 and CDR2 from the germline V gene are MNHEY and SMNVEV (reference sequence). CDR3 residues: CASSLWDRELWYF. The DNA for the CDR3 is TGTGCCAGCAGTTTGTGGGACAGGGAACTTTGGTACTTC.

This clone was counted a single time. This sequence joins TRBV28 and TRBJ1-6; unclear D gene. Germline V lookup: CDR1 MDHEN, CDR2 SYDVKM. Trimming pared 1 base from V and 7 bases from J, leaving 11 bases between. The CDR3 is 15 residues long. The CDR3 protein is CASSLSGLLNSPLHF. The CDR3 DNA follows: TGTGCCAGCAGTTTATCTGGACTGCTCAATTCACCCCTCCACTTT.

V gene TRBV6-6 combines with J gene TRBJ2-1, with TRBD2 matching over 8 bases. V lost 6 bases and J lost 0; bases outside the gene matches: 4. The CDR3 is made up of 15 amino acids. CDR1 and CDR2 from the germline V gene are MNHNY and SVGAGI (reference sequence). The CDR3 loop reads CASSRLASSYNEQFF. CDR3 DNA: TGTGCCAGCAGCCGACTAGCGAGCTCCTACAATGAGCAGTTCTTC.

The V gene is TRBV2, the J gene TRBJ2-2; D remains ambiguous. The V end was cut by 7 bases, the J end by 0 bases, with 9 bases between. In germline, CDR1 is SNHLY, CDR2 FYNNEI. This CDR3 contains 14 residues. DNA of the CDR3: TGTGCCAGCAAGAGGAGCCCGAACACCGGGGAGCTGTTTTTT. Its translation: CASKRSPNTGELFF. Drawing the rest from reference TRBV2 and TRBJ2-2, the complete variable domain is EPEVTQTPSHQVTQMGQEVILRCVPISNHLYFYWYRQILGQKVEFLVSFYNNEISEKSEIFDDQFSVERPDGSNFTLKIRSTKLEDSAMYFCASKRSPNTGELFFGEGSRLTVL.

This clone was recorded only once. The genes are TRBV12-3 or TRBV12-4 and TRBJ1-5; D is perhaps TRBD1 (6 bases). Trimming stripped 6 bases from V and 7 bases from J, with 10 bases between. This CDR3 region has 12 residues. CDR3 region: CASRKQGQPQHF. The CDR3 coding sequence is TGTGCCAGCAGGAAACAGGGACAGCCCCAGCATTTT.

J is TRBJ2-3 and V is TRBV24-1, with 8 positions matching TRBD2. With V trimmed by 7 bases and J by 2 bases, 4 bases remained unmatched. The germline V gene has CDR1 KGHDR and CDR2 SFDVKD. This CDR3 has 14 residues. The CDR3 DNA reads as TGTGCCACCAGGGCGGGAGGCCCCACAGATACGCAGTATTTT. Translating gives CATRAGGPTDTQYF.

The V gene is TRBV9, the J gene TRBJ1-2, with a weak D call TRBD1 (5 bases). The CDR3 has 15 residues. Per germline, CDR1 SGDLS and CDR2 YYNGEE. Trimming stripped 4 bases from V and 1 base from J, with 14 bases between. The CDR3 loop reads CASSPRQNFNYGYTF. DNA for the CDR3: TGTGCCAGCAGCCCCCGACAGAATTTTAACTATGGCTACACCTTC.

This chain uses TRBV19 with TRBJ2-1; no clear D gene. V was shortened by 1 base and J by 4 bases, with 11 bases between the two germline ends. The CDR3 is made up of 15 amino acids. CDR1 LNHDA and CDR2 SQIVND come from the germline V gene (reference sequence). CDR3 protein: CASSIVGPRYNEQFF. CDR3 DNA: TGTGCCAGTAGTATAGTCGGTCCAAGATACAATGAGCAGTTCTTC.

The chain links TRBV27 to TRBJ2-2, with 7 bases fitting TRBD1. V was pared by 8 bases and J by 3 bases, with 6 bases of the junction left unmatched. Germline-derived CDR1 and CDR2 are MNHEY and SMNVEV (reference sequence). The CDR3 runs 14 residues. Here the CDR3 DNA reads TGTGCCAGCCGAGACAGGGAATACACCGGGGAGCTGTTTTTT. Protein: CASRDREYTGELFF.

The chain has TRBV5-1 and TRBJ2-3; 10 nucleotides line up with TRBD2. The V gene end was trimmed by 4 bases and the J gene end by 2 bases; junction bases not matched to a gene: 4. The germline V gene encodes CDR1 SGHRS and CDR2 YFSETQ. This CDR3 is built from 15 residues. CDR3 coding DNA: TGCGCCAGCAGCGGTAGCGGGGGGCTCACAGATACGCAGTATTTT. This translates into CASSGSGGLTDTQYF.

The chain uses TRBV19 and TRBJ1-2; D unclear. V was shortened by 3 bases and J by 0 bases, with 11 bases between the two germline ends. This CDR3 has 15 residues. Germline V gene data show CDR1 as LNHDA and CDR2 as SQIVND (reference sequence). The CDR3 here is CASSIPRISNYGYTF. The DNA for the CDR3 is TGTGCCAGTAGTATCCCCAGAATATCTAACTATGGCTACACCTTC.

This clone is a singleton in its sample. The chain has TRBV5-1 and TRBJ2-3; 14 positions match TRBD2. V lost 0 bases to trimming and J lost 5 bases; unmatched junction nucleotides: 11. CDR3 length: 19 residues. Germline CDR1 reads SGHRS; CDR2 reads YFSETQ. The CDR3 region has the DNA TGCGCCAGCAGCTTGGTGTCGGGACTAGCGGGGGCCGGAGTAGATACGCAGTATTTT. It is translated as CASSLVSGLAGAGVDTQYF.

This rearrangement joins TRBV9 to TRBJ1-4; tentative D call: TRBD1 (6 bases). V shed 4 bases and J shed 7 bases, with 17 bases lying between them. Germline V CDR1 and CDR2: SGDLS, YYNGEE. The CDR3 is 15 amino acids. This CDR3 is CASSPPGAGGEKLFF. The CDR3 nucleotides are TGTGCCAGCAGCCCCCCGGGGGCGGGAGGTGAAAAACTGTTTTTT.

The chain is built from TRBV5-1 and TRBJ1-4; maybe TRBD1 (5 bases). V was cut by 0 bases and J by 3 bases, with 9 bases left in between. Germline V lookup: CDR1 SGHRS, CDR2 YFSETQ. The CDR3 contains 15 residues. As DNA, the CDR3 is TGCGCCAGCAGCTTGGAAGGGGAACCTAATGAAAAACTGTTTTTT. It is translated as CASSLEGEPNEKLFF.

This rearrangement joins TRBV24-1 to TRBJ1-5, with 12 bases identical to TRBD1. This CDR3 is built from 17 residues. The V segment lost 3 bases and the J segment 1 base; nucleotides outside the gene matches: 3. Germline CDR1 KGHDR, CDR2 SFDVKD. DNA of the CDR3: TGTGCCACCAGTGATGGGACAGGGGGCTGGAGCAATCAGCCCCAGCATTTT. It translates to CATSDGTGGWSNQPQHF.

This chain joins TRBV7-6 and TRBJ2-7; 10 nucleotides align to TRBD1. The V and J ends lost 5 bases and 5 bases, in that order; junction bases with no gene match: 15. The V gene's germline CDR1 is SGHVS and CDR2 FNYEAQ. This CDR3 has 17 residues. CDR3 in amino acids: CASSPQTGGLGPHEQYF. DNA for the CDR3: TGTGCCAGCAGCCCGCAGACAGGGGGCTTAGGTCCTCACGAGCAGTACTTC.

The rearrangement links TRBV4-3 to TRBJ2-6; D unresolved. V shed 0 bases and J shed 4 bases, with 16 bases lying between them. From germline, CDR1 is LGHNA and CDR2 YSLEER. The CDR3 covers 18 residues. The CDR3 nucleotides read TGCGCCAGCAGCCAAGACCCGACTCCCGGTTGGGGGGCCAACGTCCTGACTTTC. Its translation is CASSQDPTPGWGANVLTF.

The V gene is TRBV12-3 or TRBV12-4, the J gene TRBJ2-2; weak D call: TRBD1 (5 bases). Trimming removed 8 bases at V and 4 bases at J, with 5 bases between. CDR3 size: 11 residues. CDR3 residues: CASGATGELFF. CDR3 coding DNA: TGTGCCAGCGGGGCCACCGGGGAGCTGTTTTTT.

V gene TRBV4-2 combines with J gene TRBJ2-1; 13 bases agree with TRBD2. Germline V gene data show CDR1 as LGHNA and CDR2 as YNFKEQ. Trimming cost V 3 bases and J 8 bases; bases outside gene matches: 7. The CDR3 covers 16 residues. For the CDR3, the DNA is TGTGCCAGCAGCCACCGGACTAGCGGGAGAGGTGATGAGCAGTTCTTC. Translation: CASSHRTSGRGDEQFF.

The rearrangement links TRBV5-6 to TRBJ2-7; TRBD1 matches 12 bases. The CDR3 loop spans 13 amino acids. V lost 4 bases to trimming and J lost 7 bases; unmatched junction nucleotides: 3. Germline V CDR1 and CDR2: SGHDT, YYEEEE. CDR3 sequence reads: CASSGDRGREQYF. Here the CDR3 DNA reads TGTGCCAGCAGCGGGGACAGGGGGCGGGAGCAGTACTTC.

The V gene is TRBV9, the J gene TRBJ2-4, with TRBD2 identical over 7 bases. V trimming: 4 bases; J trimming: 10 bases; junction bases outside the gene matches: 11. The germline CDR1 and CDR2 sequences are SGDLS and YYNGEE. The CDR3 contains 14 residues. This CDR3 reads CASSRGLPTEIQYF. The CDR3 DNA reads as TGTGCCAGCAGCCGGGGACTACCAACCGAAATTCAGTACTTC.

This sequence joins TRBV2 and TRBJ2-3; TRBD1 might be the D (5 bases). CDR1 is SNHLY, CDR2 FYNNEI, per germline. V was pared by 7 bases and J by 2 bases, with 25 bases between. The CDR3 has 18 residues. The CDR3 DNA sequence: TGTGCCAGCAACCAGAGACTGGCAGGTCGGACAATCACAGATACGCAGTATTTT. Translated: CASNQRLAGRTITDTQYF.

This clone was recorded once. The V gene is TRBV18, the J gene TRBJ1-2; D is unresolved. The CDR3 sequence is 13 residues long. Germline values: CDR1 KGHSH, CDR2 LQKENI. V lost 3 bases, J lost 4 bases, and 9 bases lay in between. CDR3 DNA sequence: TGTGCCAGCTCACCTGGGCAGCTCTATGGCTACACCTTC. As protein: CASSPGQLYGYTF. The variable domain in full, completed from reference TRBV18 and TRBJ1-2, reads NAGVMQNPRHLVRRRGQEARLRCSPMKGHSHVYWYRQLPEEGLKFMVYLQKENIIDESGMPKERFSAEFPKEGPSILRIQQVVRGDSAAYFCASSPGQLYGYTFGSGTRLTVV.

This clone was found once. V and J are TRBV7-2 and TRBJ2-5, with 8 bases matching TRBD2. The CDR3 extends over 14 amino acids. From germline, CDR1 is SGHTA and CDR2 FQGNSA. The ends lost 5 bases at V and 5 bases at J; junction bases unmatched: 7. The CDR3 DNA follows: TGTGCCAGCAGCCCCCGGACTAGCACGGAGACCCAGTACTTC. Its translation is CASSPRTSTETQYF.

The chain employs TRBV12-3 or TRBV12-4 and TRBJ1-2; 10 nucleotides agree with TRBD1. The CDR3 loop spans 13 amino acids. V gave up 6 bases and J gave up 5 bases; unmatched junction bases: 3. The DNA for the CDR3 is TGTGCCAGCAGGGGGGACAGGGGATATGGCTACACCTTC. Translated, it gives CASRGDRGYGYTF.

The chain couples TRBV20-1 to TRBJ2-7; D is perhaps TRBD2 (6 bases). The germline V and J ends were trimmed by 6 bases and 2 bases, with 8 bases remaining between them. The CDR3 totals 11 residues. Germline CDR1 reads DFQATT; CDR2 reads SNEGSKA (reference sequence). Here the CDR3 DNA reads TGCAGTGCCTGGGGGGCCTACGAGCAGTACTTC. Protein product: CSAWGAYEQYF.

The chain uses TRBV13 and TRBJ1-3; TRBD1 matches 10 bases. Germline trimming cut 5 bases from V and 6 bases from J; bases unmatched to any gene: 4. CDR1 is PRHDT, CDR2 FYEKMQ, per germline (reference sequence). CDR3 size: 14 residues. The CDR3 loop is CASSLDRGPNTIYF. DNA of the CDR3: TGTGCCAGCAGCCTCGACAGGGGGCCAAACACCATATATTTT. The full variable domain, with the rest looked up from reference TRBV13 and TRBJ1-3, is AAGVIQSPRHLIKEKRETATLKCYPIPRHDTVYWYQQGPGQDPQFLISFYEKMQSDKGSIPDRFSAQQFSDYHSELNMSSLELGDSALYFCASSLDRGPNTIYFGEGSWLTVV.

This clone was seen a handful of times. The rearrangement links TRBV7-6 to TRBJ2-2; 10 bases are shared with TRBD2. This CDR3 contains 16 residues. The germline V gene has CDR1 SGHVS and CDR2 FNYEAQ. V lost 5 bases to trimming and J lost 6 bases; unmatched junction nucleotides: 9. CDR3 nucleotide sequence: TGTGCCAGCAGCCCAATTACTAGCGGGACGGCCGGGGAGCTGTTTTTT. As protein: CASSPITSGTAGELFF.

The genes are TRBV6-2 or TRBV6-3 and TRBJ2-2; D remains unclear. Trimming shortened V by 6 bases and J by 4 bases, and 12 bases separated the two germline ends. The CDR3 totals 14 residues. CDR1 is MNHEY, CDR2 SVGEGT, per germline. For the CDR3, the DNA is TGTGCCAGCAGCTTTCGTAGTGGCACCGGGGAGCTGTTTTTT. It yields the protein CASSFRSGTGELFF.

On this clone: Other nucleotide sequences in the sample specify the same CDR3. The chain uses TRBV19 and TRBJ2-7; D is perhaps TRBD2 (5 bases). V was pared by 4 bases and J by 2 bases, with 15 bases between. This CDR3 comprises 15 residues. Germline V gives CDR1 LNHDA, CDR2 SQIVND (reference sequence). The CDR3 nucleotides read TGTGCCAGTAGTACGGGCGGGCCGACCCCCTACGAGCAGTACTTC. It encodes CASSTGGPTPYEQYF.